The 23 T cell receptor beta chains in this list originate from one sample, sequenced in a study of regulatory T cells in long-lasting Graves disease. Specified time point: newly diagnosed GD, antithyroid drugs for less than 3 months. The TCR library was prepared using RNA isolated from PBMCs. Sequencing libraries for TCR beta were prepared with iRepertoire HTBI primers and Arm-PCR of CDR3 regions. TCRdb ran MiXCR on the multiplex PCR reads and lists one entry per CDR3 protein. This sample has hundreds of thousands of distinct CDR3 sequences, with about 12% found just once. The data also belong to a second study, concerning T cells in Graves' hyperthyroidism and ophthalmopathy.

The specimen was peripheral blood mononuclear cells (PBMCs), collected at new diagnosis, from a patient treated with antithyroid drugs. Receptor source: a young woman with Graves disease.

The V call is TRBV28, the J call TRBJ2-7, with TRBD1 matching 8 bases. Germline CDR1 reads MDHEN; CDR2 reads SYDVKM. This CDR3 has 15 residues. The junction had 13 bases not matched to a gene; V was cut back by 8 bases and J by 4 bases. The CDR3 bases are TGTGCCAGCCTAACCCCCAGGGGGCGAGGGTACGAGCAGTACTTC. Translated, it gives CASLTPRGRGYEQYF.

This clonotype has at least ten counts. This chain joins TRBV11-2 and TRBJ2-3, with no clear D. Trimming stripped 1 base from V and 4 bases from J, with 6 bases between. Germline-derived CDR1 and CDR2 are SGHAT and FQNNGV. The length of the CDR3 is 13 residues. This CDR3 reads CASSLVRSDTQYF. CDR3 DNA sequence: TGTGCCAGCAGCTTAGTTAGGTCAGATACGCAGTATTTT.

This clonotype was counted ten times or more. This rearrangement joins TRBV5-6 to TRBJ1-6; D is possibly TRBD1 (5 bases). Trimming shortened V by 0 bases and J by 2 bases, and 12 bases separated the two germline ends. Germline values: CDR1 SGHDT, CDR2 YYEEEE. The CDR3 is 17 residues long. The DNA of the CDR3 is TGTGCCAGCAGCTTGGGGGGCGAGGACCCCTATAATTCACCCCTCCACTTT. This gives the protein CASSLGGEDPYNSPLHF.

The chain carries TRBV7-6 and TRBJ2-2; a weak D match, TRBD1 (6 bases). Per germline, CDR1 SGHVS and CDR2 FNYEAQ. This CDR3 spans 13 amino acids. Trimming removed 3 bases from V and 8 bases from J, with 10 bases in between. The CDR3 bases are TGTGCCAGCAGCTTTCAGGGGTCGGGGGAGCTGTTTTTT. Translating gives CASSFQGSGELFF.

Only one count was recorded for this clonotype. This chain links TRBV18 with TRBJ2-1, with D possibly called TRBD1 or TRBD2 (5 bases each). Between the trimmed V and J ends, which lost 0 bases and 2 bases, there was a span of 26 bases. This CDR3 has 21 residues. The germline CDR1 and CDR2 sequences are KGHSH and LQKENI. The CDR3 is CASSPPEVRSGGTGPYNEQFF. In nucleotides, the CDR3 is TGTGCCAGCTCACCACCGGAGGTTAGATCTGGTGGGACGGGTCCCTACAATGAGCAGTTCTTC.

This clonotype was seen many times. This rearrangement joins TRBV15 to TRBJ2-2, with a weak D call TRBD2 (5 bases). V was cut by 9 bases and J by 6 bases, with 14 bases left in between. Germline V gene sequence: CDR1 LNHNV, CDR2 YYDKDF (reference sequence). The CDR3 has 13 residues. CDR3 in DNA: TGTGCCACAGCACGCCGGGGTGCCGGGGAGCTGTTTTTT. This gives the protein CATARRGAGELFF.

This clonotype showed up many times. The chain recombines TRBV24-1 with TRBJ2-3; TRBD2 might be the D (5 bases). The CDR3 runs 17 residues. The V and J ends lost 4 bases and 0 bases respectively, with 16 bases between them. Germline-derived CDR1 and CDR2 are KGHDR and SFDVKD. Written as DNA, the CDR3 is TGTGCCACCAGTGACCCCCGGCGGGCTCCTAGCACAGATACGCAGTATTTT. This sequence encodes CATSDPRRAPSTDTQYF.

The V gene is TRBV4-1, the J gene TRBJ1-3; possibly TRBD1 for D (5 bases). The germline V gene has CDR1 MGHRA and CDR2 YSYEKL. Trimming took 0 bases from V and 0 from J, leaving 12 bases between them. The CDR3 is 17 residues long. The CDR3 reads CASSQDSGRVSGNTIYF. CDR3 sequence (DNA): TGCGCCAGCAGCCAAGATTCTGGCAGGGTCTCTGGAAACACCATATATTTT.

The chain links TRBV20-1 to TRBJ2-3; 13 bases fit TRBD2. With 3 bases clipped from V and 8 bases from J, the junction kept 11 bases outside the gene matches. Germline CDR1 is DFQATT and CDR2 is SNEGSKA (reference sequence). This CDR3 is built from 16 residues. DNA of the CDR3: TGCAGTGCTAGCATATTGGGACTAGCGGGAAGTGGTACGCAGTATTTT. Its translation: CSASILGLAGSGTQYF.

This clonotype was seen more than once but under ten times. The V call is TRBV5-1, the J call TRBJ2-2; 11 bases are a match to TRBD2. V lost 4 bases to trimming and J lost 6 bases; unmatched junction nucleotides: 8. The CDR3 extends over 16 amino acids. Looked up from germline, CDR1 is SGHRS and CDR2 is YFSETQ. The CDR3 here is CASSHIAGGASGELFF. In nucleotides, the CDR3 is TGCGCCAGCAGCCATATAGCGGGAGGGGCGTCCGGGGAGCTGTTTTTT. Full variable domain (remainder filled in from reference TRBV5-1 and TRBJ2-2): KAGVTQTPRYLIKTRGQQVTLSCSPISGHRSVSWYQQTPGQGLQFLFEYFSETQRNKGNFPGRFSGRQFSNSRSEMNVSTLELGDSALYLCASSHIAGGASGELFFGEGSRLTVL.

This clonotype was recorded many times. The chain combines TRBV19 with TRBJ2-2; D gene unclear. Germline V lookup: CDR1 LNHDA, CDR2 SQIVND (reference sequence). The CDR3 is 13 amino acids. Trimming removed 3 bases from V and 4 bases from J, with 6 bases in between. DNA for the CDR3: TGTGCCAGTAGTATCGCCTCCACCGGGGAGCTGTTTTTT. It yields the protein CASSIASTGELFF. Looking up the rest from reference TRBV19 and TRBJ2-2 gives the full variable domain: DGGITQSPKYLFRKEGQNVTLSCEQNLNHDAMYWYRQDPGQGLRLIYYSQIVNDFQKGDIAEGYSVSREKKESFPLTVTSAQKNPTAFYLCASSIASTGELFFGEGSRLTVL.

This clonotype was observed at least ten times. J is TRBJ1-6 and V is TRBV30; no firm D call. Germline V gives CDR1 GTSNPN, CDR2 SVGIG (reference sequence). Deletions cut 0 bases from V and 10 bases from J, with 13 bases between. This CDR3 has 14 amino acids. CDR3 amino acids: CAWSVIAGWSPLHF. CDR3 nucleotides: TGTGCCTGGAGTGTAATAGCGGGTTGGTCACCCCTCCACTTT.

This clonotype occurred many times. The chain uses TRBV28 and TRBJ1-2, with D possibly being TRBD1 (5 bases). The V end lost 5 bases, the J end lost 2 bases, and 15 bases lay between the germline ends. The CDR3 totals 15 residues. Germline V lookup: CDR1 MDHEN, CDR2 SYDVKM. In nucleotides, the CDR3 is TGTGCCAGCAGTCCTCCCCTAACAGGAAACTATGGCTACACCTTC. Its protein is CASSPPLTGNYGYTF.

The sample holds a few counts of this clonotype. The chain uses TRBV15 and TRBJ2-3; TRBD2 agrees at 9 bases. Unmatched junction bases numbered 18, after V lost 4 bases and J lost 4 bases. This CDR3 comprises 19 residues. Germline CDR1 and CDR2: LNHNV and YYDKDF (reference sequence). The CDR3 DNA sequence: TGTGCCACCAGCACATCCCCCCTCCGTTGGCGGGAGGGCGCAGATACGCAGTATTTT. Translated: CATSTSPLRWREGADTQYF.

This clonotype has a count of ten or more. The chain joins TRBV27 to TRBJ1-2, with no clear D. In germline, CDR1 is MNHEY, CDR2 SMNVEV (reference sequence). The CDR3 is 15 residues long. Deletions cut 2 bases from V and 5 bases from J, with 15 bases between. CDR3 sequence: CASSLNLGIPYGYTF. DNA of the CDR3: TGTGCCAGCAGTTTAAATCTGGGGATCCCATATGGCTACACCTTC.

This clonotype has more than one count but fewer than ten. Possible read error: a much larger clone is one base away. The conserved phenylalanine or tryptophan is not found at the CDR3 terminus, so this likely reflects a read error. This chain uses TRBV10-3 with TRBJ2-5; 11 nucleotides align to TRBD2. Judging by the DNA end, TRBJ2-1 fits better; the J call may be wrong. Germline lookup yields CDR1 ENHRY and CDR2 SYGVKD. This CDR3 comprises 16 residues. The DNA of the CDR3 is TGTGCCATCAGTGAGCCCACTAGCGGGAGCGGTAATGAGCAGTTCCTC. Translation gives CAISEPTSGSGNEQFL.

There are many counts of this clonotype. This chain uses TRBV5-1 with TRBJ2-1, with TRBD2 matching 9 bases. The junction had 6 bases not matched to a gene; V was cut back by 0 bases and J by 8 bases. Germline CDR1 and CDR2: SGHRS and YFSETQ. The CDR3 spans 15 residues. The CDR3 is CASSLGGLALDEQFF. The DNA for the CDR3 is TGCGCCAGCAGCTTGGGTGGACTAGCGCTCGATGAGCAGTTCTTC.

This clonotype has at least ten counts. A junction end diverges from the germline sequence, so it may reflect a read error. V and J are TRBV29-1 and TRBJ1-2; 7 bases match TRBD1. The length of the CDR3 is 14 residues. The germline V gene encodes CDR1 SQVTM and CDR2 ANQGSEA. The chain's CDR3 is CSVEGTASNYGYTF. In DNA form, the CDR3 reads TGCAGCGTAGAAGGGACAGCATCTAACTATGGCTACACCTTC.

This clonotype was detected many times. The V call is TRBV24-1, the J call TRBJ2-1; TRBD2 matches 10 bases. Germline V gene sequence: CDR1 KGHDR, CDR2 SFDVKD. This CDR3 is 16 amino acids long. The J segment lost 9 bases and the V segment lost 3 bases, leaving 10 bases of the junction unmatched. The CDR3 here is CATSDPRAGGPGEQFF. CDR3 sequence (DNA): TGTGCCACCAGTGATCCGAGAGCGGGAGGGCCCGGTGAGCAGTTCTTC.

This clonotype was observed at least ten times. The chain joins TRBV6-1 to TRBJ2-5; 9 bases are a match to TRBD1. Germline-derived CDR1 and CDR2 are MNHNS and SASEGT. V trimming: 7 bases; J trimming: 7 bases; junction bases outside the gene matches: 13. CDR3 length equals 15 residues. CDR3 coding DNA: TGTGCCAGCATTGACCGGACAGGGGCGGTAGCGACCCAGTACTTC. It specifies CASIDRTGAVATQYF.

This clonotype was counted many times. The V call is TRBV12-3 or TRBV12-4, the J call TRBJ2-2; D is uncertain. The ends were cut back, 5 bases at V and 9 bases at J, with 10 bases in the middle. The CDR3 extends over 12 amino acids. CDR3 sequence (DNA): TGTGCCAGCAGTCCCGCGGCCCGGGAGCTGTTTTTT. This sequence encodes CASSPAARELFF.

This clonotype was counted ten times or more. The chain carries TRBV27 and TRBJ1-1; 8 nucleotides line up with TRBD1. The germline CDR1 and CDR2 sequences are MNHEY and SMNVEV (reference sequence). CDR3 length equals 14 residues. Trimming cost V 4 bases and J 4 bases; bases outside gene matches: 5. The CDR3 nucleotides are TGTGCCAGCAGTTCAGGGGGCTCGCTCACTGAAGCTTTCTTT. It translates to CASSSGGSLTEAFF.

This clonotype was observed at least ten times. The chain couples TRBV3-1 to TRBJ2-1; 10 nucleotides agree with TRBD2. V dropped 4 bases and J dropped 5; count of bases not matched to a gene: 8. Per the germline V gene, CDR1 is LGHDT and CDR2 is YNNKEL (reference sequence). This CDR3 is built from 16 residues. The CDR3 is CASSRRLAGGDNEQFF. The CDR3 nucleotides are TGTGCCAGCAGCCGGAGACTAGCGGGTGGAGACAATGAGCAGTTCTTC.